One sample yielded the 16 T cell receptor beta chains listed below, sequenced in a study of blood T cell repertoires in COVID-19. The data were produced by immunoSEQ multiplex PCR, yet TCRdb's version contains in-frame clones alone and is incomplete. This sample has about 130,000 clones, with around 85% found just once. The sequenced material came from PBMCs or T cells enriched from blood (not recorded which). These TCRs come from a man aged 50 to 60 who had recovered from COVID-19.

This clone has more than one count but fewer than ten. The gene calls are TRBV5-6 and TRBJ1-1; 7 bases align to TRBD1. Losses at the gene ends were 0 bases for V and 0 bases for J; bases not matched to a gene: 8. Per the germline V gene, CDR1 is SGHDT and CDR2 is YYEEEE. This CDR3 is 17 amino acids long. The CDR3 DNA reads as TGTGCCAGCAGCTTGGTAGTGGACAGGCATCTGAACACTGAAGCTTTCTTT. Translating gives CASSLVVDRHLNTEAFF.

The chain employs TRBV19 and TRBJ2-2; 7 bases fit TRBD1. The CDR3 spans 21 residues. From germline, CDR1 is LNHDA and CDR2 SQIVND (reference sequence). Trimming removed 2 bases from V and 3 bases from J; junction bases left unmatched: 21. The CDR3 sequence is CASSIPGQTTGRPGYTGELFF. For the CDR3, the DNA is TGTGCCAGTAGTATACCGGGACAGACTACCGGACGACCCGGGTACACCGGGGAGCTGTTTTTT.

On this clone itself: The junction departs from the called germline gene at one end, perhaps through a read error. The CDR3 spells CASILGGRNQPQHF. CDR3 DNA sequence: TGTGCCAGCATTTTAGGGGGCAGGAATCAGCCCCAGCATTTT. This chain uses TRBV28 with TRBJ1-5; TRBD1 agrees at 7 bases. This CDR3 has 14 residues. The germline CDR1 and CDR2 sequences are MDHEN and SYDVKM.

The chain combines TRBV3-1 (or the pseudogene TRBV3-2) with TRBJ2-5, with a tentative D call TRBD1 (6 bases). Trimming left V 5 bases short and J 7 bases short, with 8 bases between. Germline lookup yields CDR1 LGHDT and CDR2 YNNKEL (reference sequence). This CDR3 contains 11 residues. CDR3 nucleotide sequence: TGTGCCAGCAGCGGACAGTCGACCCAGTACTTC. Residues: CASSGQSTQYF.

There are a few counts of this clone. V is TRBV27 and J is TRBJ2-1; 8 nucleotides agree with TRBD2. V was pared by 3 bases and J by 9 bases, with 7 bases of the junction left unmatched. CDR1 and CDR2 (germline): MNHEY, SMNVEV (reference sequence). The CDR3 is made up of 14 amino acids. This CDR3 reads CASSLHGGAREQFF. In DNA, the CDR3 is TGTGCCAGCAGTTTGCACGGGGGGGCTCGTGAGCAGTTCTTC.

CDR3 coding DNA: TGTGCCACCAGTGACCCGGACAGTGGTCAGCCCCAGCATTTT. Translating gives CATSDPDSGQPQHF. The gene calls are TRBV24-1 and TRBJ1-5, with D possibly matching TRBD1 (6 bases). Trimming stripped 4 bases from V and 6 bases from J, with 12 bases between. The length of the CDR3 is 14 residues. Germline-derived CDR1 and CDR2 are KGHDR and SFDVKD.

This clone was seen a few times. The rearrangement joins TRBV18 to TRBJ2-2, with D possibly TRBD1 on 6 matching bases. This CDR3 has 17 residues. The V gene's germline CDR1 is KGHSH and CDR2 LQKENI. V dropped 5 bases and J dropped 0 bases, with 16 bases sitting between them. CDR3: CASSYVTGRPNTGELFF. The DNA for the CDR3 is TGTGCCAGCTCATATGTGACAGGTAGACCGAACACCGGGGAGCTGTTTTTT.

The chain has TRBV19 and TRBJ1-1, with D possibly TRBD1 on 6 matching bases. The CDR3 spans 12 residues. V lost 1 base and J lost 6, with 6 bases in between. Germline V gene data show CDR1 as LNHDA and CDR2 as SQIVND (reference sequence). The DNA of the CDR3 is TGTGCCAGTAGTATAGGGACAGCTGAAGCTTTCTTT. This gives the protein CASSIGTAEAFF.

V usage is TRBV29-1 and J usage is TRBJ1-1, with 7 bases lining up with TRBD1. Germline CDR1 is SQVTM and CDR2 is ANQGSEA. Unmatched junction bases numbered 9, after V lost 7 bases and J lost 1 base. The CDR3 is made up of 14 amino acids. CDR3 in DNA: TGCAGCGCGCTACCAGGGGGGAGGAACACTGAAGCTTTCTTT. This sequence encodes CSALPGGRNTEAFF.

The rearrangement links TRBV19 to TRBJ1-2; TRBD1 agrees at 7 bases. The J segment lost 2 bases and the V segment lost 3 bases, leaving 6 bases of the junction unmatched. The CDR3 extends over 15 amino acids. The germline gives CDR1 LNHDA, CDR2 SQIVND (reference sequence). CDR3 coding DNA: TGTGCCAGTAGTATCTCCCAGGGGGAAAACTATGGCTACACCTTC. Translating it yields CASSISQGENYGYTF.

This clone was detected a few times. The CDR3 DNA sequence: TGCGCCAGCAGCTTGTTTTCTGGGTCGGGGGAGATCTATGGCTACACCTTC. Translated, it gives CASSLFSGSGEIYGYTF. The chain carries TRBV5-1 and TRBJ1-2, with a possible D match to TRBD1 (5 bases). Germline CDR1 is SGHRS and CDR2 is YFSETQ. Trimming took off 1 base at V and 4 bases at J, with 20 bases between the two ends. The CDR3 contains 17 residues.

DNA of the CDR3: TGTGCCAGCAGCTTAGGGGGGCCCGACACTGAAGCTTTCTTT. The encoded protein is CASSLGGPDTEAFF. The genes are TRBV11-3 and TRBJ1-1; TRBD1 might be the D (6 bases). V was shortened by 1 base and J by 3 bases, with 9 bases between the two germline ends. This CDR3 contains 14 residues. Germline V lookup: CDR1 SGHNT, CDR2 YENEEA.

This chain joins TRBV24-1 and TRBJ2-3; possible D gene TRBD2, 5 bases. The CDR3 extends over 12 amino acids. V was trimmed by 4 bases and J by 4 bases, leaving 5 bases between them. Germline V gives CDR1 KGHDR, CDR2 SFDVKD. CDR3 loop: CATSDGADTQYF. CDR3 DNA: TGTGCCACCAGTGACGGGGCAGATACGCAGTATTTT.

This clone appeared a single time. V is TRBV6-6 and J is TRBJ1-2; 10 bases map to TRBD1. Germline V gene data show CDR1 as MNHNY and CDR2 as SVGAGI (reference sequence). This CDR3 is built from 16 residues. V lost 5 bases, J lost 4 bases, and 10 bases stayed unmatched. The CDR3 here is CASSNDRGRPGYGYTF. The CDR3 nucleotides read TGTGCCAGCAGTAATGACAGGGGGCGCCCCGGCTATGGCTACACCTTC.

The rearrangement uses TRBV4-1 and TRBJ2-1, with a weak D call TRBD2 (6 bases). V shed 0 bases and J shed 5 bases, with 11 bases lying between them. The CDR3 totals 15 residues. CDR1 is MGHRA and CDR2 is YSYEKL in the germline V gene. The CDR3 sequence is CASSQEGGVDNEQFF. The CDR3 coding sequence is TGCGCCAGCAGCCAAGAAGGAGGGGTGGACAATGAGCAGTTCTTC.

The chain carries TRBV6-2 or TRBV6-3 and TRBJ1-5; 7 bases agree with TRBD1. Germline V CDR1 and CDR2: MNHEY, SVGEGT. V was pared by 0 bases and J by 7 bases, with 9 bases of the junction left unmatched. This CDR3 is 16 amino acids long. In DNA, the CDR3 is TGTGCCAGCAGTTACTCGAAATACAGGGGCGAACAGCCCCAGCATTTT. It codes for CASSYSKYRGEQPQHF.